One T cell receptor beta chain is described in this entry. The data were taken from a study of blood T cell repertoires in COVID-19. The wider study: The cDNA or gDNA used as material had been derived from T cells, B-cell-depleted T cells, or PBMCs.

Authors' data handling: For nucleated cells, counts were estimated from reference gene primer amplification. TCRdb's table, derived via immunoSEQ multiplex PCR, lists solely in-frame clones and lacks some. For V, J and clone size, that table is used; D and trimming come from the DNA. The table lists just over 650,000 clones, about 87% of them singletons. The specimen sequenced was peripheral blood. The sequence was obtained from a young woman with acute or convalescent COVID-19.

The CDR3 reads CAWESTGAISISYNSPLHF. In DNA form, the CDR3 reads TGTGCCTGGGAAAGCACAGGGGCCATCTCCATCTCCTATAATTCACCCCTCCACTTT. The rearrangement links TRBV30 to TRBJ1-6, with 7 nucleotides matching TRBD1. The CDR3 consists of 19 residues. V was pared by 5 bases and J by 0 bases, with 16 bases of the junction left unmatched. Per the germline V gene, CDR1 is GTSNPN and CDR2 is SVGIG (reference sequence).